The T cell receptor (beta chain) under discussion was sequenced for a study of T-cell reconstitution after alpha-beta-depleted transplantation in children. General observations from the study: Alpha-beta T cells present about two months after transplant were reported to originate from several hundred expanded graft clones. After transplant, high TCRbeta diversity at day 60 in some patients arose from surviving recipient T cells and thymic progenitors. At one year after transplant, newly produced T cells mostly accounted for T-cell counts and diversity.

Remarks on this clonotype: Its antigen remains unidentified.

Preparing the TCRbeta library involved the use of unique molecular identifiers. TCRdb redid the calling of the PCR reads with MiXCR, one entry per CDR3 protein. The data show about 58,000 distinct CDR3 sequences, with 44% seen just once and around 98% held by the top ten. The CDR3 has 12 residues. The V end lost 4 bases, the J end lost 10 bases, and 13 bases lay between the germline ends. Germline-derived CDR1 and CDR2 are ENHRY and SYGVKD. The V call is TRBV10-3, the J call TRBJ1-1, with D unclear. Specimen: PBMCs, mostly from graft donor cells, collected 360 days after TCRalphabeta/CD19-depleted stem cell transplant. The sequence came from a male patient aged 10 to 17 who had a stem cell transplant for acute lymphoblastic leukemia, so the T cells may come from the graft donor. CDR3 loop: CAISAGQVIAFF. The DNA for the CDR3 is TGTGCCATCAGTGCGGGCCAAGTTATAGCTTTCTTT.